This T cell receptor (beta chain) was recovered during a study of T cells in Graves' hyperthyroidism and ophthalmopathy (dated by TCRdb to between 2018 and 2021). Broadly, across the study: Peripheral blood samples were taken at initial diagnosis, before any treatment was given. TCR V-J signatures able to tell the groups apart were searched for in a discovery cohort of 95 or so patients, of whom around 42 had Graves' ophthalmopathy and 55 to 60 had stable Graves' hyperthyroidism. In roughly six Graves' hyperthyroidism patients, the study also compared T-cell repertoires from thyroid tissue with T-cell repertoires from blood. Prospective prediction of ophthalmopathy was tested in an independent validation cohort consisting of fewer than 20 hyperthyroidism patients and around 16 patients who later progressed to ophthalmopathy. The 75 to 100 discovery patients were randomly split 7:3 into training and test sets. After sampling, hyperthyroidism patients received methimazole starting at 30 mg daily, and ophthalmopathy patients received high-dose intravenous methylprednisolone. TCR Vbeta CDR3 sequencing of fewer than 150 peripheral blood samples (43 ophthalmopathy, around 80 hyperthyroidism and around 17 progressor patients) is reported in the paper. Study-wide conclusions, independent of this receptor: Most expanded thyroid clonotypes (frequency above 0.001) were also detected in blood, a finding suggesting that blood repertoires may reflect thyroid immune responses. No statistical method was used to fix the sample size in advance, and group allocation was not hidden from the investigators. In validation, the model predicted progression to ophthalmopathy with approximately 71% sensitivity and about 72% specificity, a median of approximately 6.7 months before onset. Ophthalmopathy was separated from stable hyperthyroidism by a 13 V-J signature model, with around 90% sensitivity and about 81% specificity obtained in cross-validation and 80%/75% obtained in testing.

Cut back by 1 base and 9 bases, the V and J ends lie 10 bases apart. From a lookup of the germline V gene, CDR1 and CDR2 are SGHTA and FQGNSA. The CDR3 runs 13 amino acids, cysteine and phenylalanine included. CDR3 DNA only is kept here, 39 bases in frame from base 1. This clonotype was seen repeatedly, ten times or more. Its specific antigen is unknown. Qualities for individual bases were not recorded, and no much larger clone is one base off. Amplification of TCR beta CDR3 regions was carried out from RNA transcripts. The TCR CDR3 was subjected to a first round of RT-PCR using the HTBI primer set and the Qiagen OneStep RT-PCR kit. Libraries were constructed in a second round of multiplex PCR, after which size selection and purification were performed. Libraries were sequenced paired-end with 100 bp reads on an Illumina HiSeq2000. As for how the authors treated the data: SOAPnuke was used to process the raw data, with reads discarded if the reads contained adapters or uncalled bases, had a mean Phred below 15, or lacked an exact constant-primer or identifier match. High-quality paired reads were merged using COPE v1.2.5, and each unique nucleotide sequence was defined as a clonotype. Clonotypes were aligned to IMGT TRBV, TRBD and TRBJ reference segments using MiTCR v1.1. Analysis was restricted to V-J combinations with a frequency above 0.0001, which covered 99.2% of repertoires. A TCS score was defined as the ratio between F50 (clonal expansion) and ExV (chaos), using BLOSUM62-based TCRdist between CDR3 peptides within each V-J. Welch's t-statistics and random forest reduced around 550 V-J features to 13, which were used in a naive Bayes classifier (R e1071). Using fastp at Q25 and MiXCR, TCRdb reprocessed the public reads and kept productive beta chains. Every CDR3 protein is listed once, alongside the most common genes and DNA of its rows. The V and J calls here are based on TCRdb, not the publication. Recorded for this sample are some 760,000 distinct CDR3 sequences; about 15% of them occurred a single time. Roughly a tenth of the sample goes to the ten largest clones.

Graves' hyperthyroidism was defined as stable when no progression to ophthalmopathy occurred over 18 months of follow-up. Hyperthyroidism patients were newly diagnosed, with disease duration under 2 months, and aged 18 to 65 years. The study excluded patients with uncontrolled infections, other autoimmune diseases, pregnancy or lactation. Diagnoses were established on the basis of clinical symptoms, serum thyroxine and TRAb, thyroid ultrasound, and orbital computed tomography. PBMCs were isolated from around 10 ml of fresh peripheral blood by Ficoll-Paque density gradient centrifugation. Total RNA was extracted using Trizol reagent, and RNA quality was assessed on an Agilent 2100 Bioanalyzer.

The sequence came from a woman aged 18-29 years with Graves' hyperthyroidism. In this chain, TRBV7-2 is recombined with TRBJ2-1; tentative D gene TRBD2, with 6 bases matching. Sequenced sample: blood. The DNA sequence is given as TGTGCCAGCAGCTTAGTGGGGGAGGCTGAGCAGTTCTTC. The resulting protein is CASSLVGEAEQFF.